This TCR beta chain emerged from a study of blood T cell repertoires in COVID-19. At the level of the study: COVID-19 samples collected from the United States, Italy and Spain covered acute and convalescent phases.

Original processing notes: Reference gene primers were amplified, and this amplification served to estimate nucleated cell counts. Profiling relied on immunoSEQ multiplex PCR, and the TCRdb table lists in-frame clones only, not all of them. V, J and clone size are those of that table, while D and trimming were read from the DNA. The table includes 250,000 to 300,000 clones, about 85% detected once. The length of the CDR3 is 14 residues. Germline V CDR1 and CDR2: KGHSH, LQKENI. V was trimmed by 3 bases and J by 3 bases, leaving 9 bases between them. This rearrangement joins TRBV18 to TRBJ1-3, with D tentatively TRBD1 (5 bases). Specimen: peripheral blood. The clonotype originates from a woman aged 45-65 years who had recovered from COVID-19. The CDR3, as DNA: TGTGCCAGCTCACCGAAGGGGAATGGAAACACCATATATTTT. Translated: CASSPKGNGNTIYF.